Listed below are T cell receptor beta chains from one sample, sequenced in a study of cytomegalovirus exposure and HLA in healthy donors. Sequencing was performed with immunoSEQ multiplex PCR; in TCRdb, only in-frame clones are kept and a portion is missing. The table has more than 95,000 clones, 89% seen once; the top ten hold about 1%. The source material was PBMCs. Source of these receptors: a woman younger than 30 in good health and CMV-seronegative. Each CDR3 is given without its conserved first and last residue. Only some rows state a clone size, as once, few, many or a class for expanded clones.

TRBV6-5	NA	TRBJ2-3	ASSLGLAGTDTQY
TRBV5-4	NA	TRBJ2-1	ASSLASSDSNEQF
TRBV25-1	NA	TRBJ1-5	ASSSTGGNQPQH
TRBV7-9	once	TRBJ2-2	ASSLWLLINTGELF
TRBV11-2	NA	TRBJ2-3	ASSVLLLRTDTQY
TRBV7-2	NA	TRBJ2-7	ASSPSGSTYEQY
TRBV4-2	NA	TRBJ2-2	ASSQTLQAGGELF
TRBV30	NA	TRBJ2-7	AWGPGQGGHEQY
TRBV29-1	NA	TRBJ1-1	SVPGSSNTEAF
TRBV19	NA	TRBJ2-7	ASSIAISGSYEQY
TRBV28	NA	TRBJ1-1	ASSGRGEAF
TRBV5-1	NA	TRBJ1-3	ASSSTDGGRGNTIY
TRBV6-5	NA	TRBJ2-4	ASSYSTEGTDIQY
TRBV19	NA	TRBJ1-1	ATSDRPMNTEAF
TRBV7-2	once	TRBJ2-7	ASSSPPLSHEQY
TRBV1	many	TRBJ2-1	TSSQDWRAGGFYNEQF
TRBV9	NA	TRBJ1-2	ASSPRRGGPGYT
TRBV6-1	NA	TRBJ1-2	ASSRTGDNYGYT
TRBV7-8	NA	TRBJ2-5	ASSRPPGSGPQETQY
TRBV27	NA	TRBJ1-1	ASSWKAGWNTEAF
TRBV6-5	NA	TRBJ2-2	ASSPDRGSTGELF
TRBV30	NA	TRBJ2-1	AWSGGGVYNEQF
TRBV28	NA	TRBJ2-7	ASSSSYEQY
TRBV7-2	NA	TRBJ1-3	ASSPTGGNTIY
TRBV5-6	NA	TRBJ2-1	ASSLSSENYNEQF
TRBV11-3	NA	TRBJ2-2	ASSPNRDRVTSGELF
TRBV13	NA	TRBJ1-1	ASSSSESGSYAEAF
TRBV7-8	NA	TRBJ1-3	ASSLARGLDSGNTIY
TRBV5-1	NA	TRBJ1-4	ASSPDREEEKLF
TRBV6-1	few	TRBJ1-5	ASTLGGSSQH
TRBV6-1	NA	TRBJ1-1	ASSGSGTPRGEAF
TRBV7-9	NA	TRBJ2-2	ASIDPGGRGELF
TRBV30	once	TRBJ1-6	AWSLDRETLGSGSPLH
TRBV28	NA	TRBJ2-1	ASSLVGGSNEQF
TRBV7-2	NA	TRBJ1-2	ASSFSTESGYT
TRBV28	once	TRBJ2-5	ASSSPGTAQETQY
TRBV5-6	NA	TRBJ2-1	ASSLELAASYNEQF
TRBV18	few	TRBJ2-7	ASSPPRAQRDYEQY
TRBV19	NA	TRBJ2-1	ATAVGTSYNEQF
TRBV27	NA	TRBJ2-6	ASSRGTGANVLT